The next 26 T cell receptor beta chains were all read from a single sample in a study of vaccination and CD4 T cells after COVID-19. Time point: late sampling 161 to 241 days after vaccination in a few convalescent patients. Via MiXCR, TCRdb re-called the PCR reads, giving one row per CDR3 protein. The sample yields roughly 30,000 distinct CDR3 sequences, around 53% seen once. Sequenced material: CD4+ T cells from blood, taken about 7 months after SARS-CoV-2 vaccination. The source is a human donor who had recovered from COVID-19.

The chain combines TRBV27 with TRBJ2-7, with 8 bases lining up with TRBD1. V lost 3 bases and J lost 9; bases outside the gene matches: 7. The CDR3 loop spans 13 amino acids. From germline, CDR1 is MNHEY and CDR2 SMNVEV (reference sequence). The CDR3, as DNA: TGTGCCAGCAGTTTCCGGGACAGGCGCCGGCAGTACTTC. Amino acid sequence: CASSFRDRRRQYF.

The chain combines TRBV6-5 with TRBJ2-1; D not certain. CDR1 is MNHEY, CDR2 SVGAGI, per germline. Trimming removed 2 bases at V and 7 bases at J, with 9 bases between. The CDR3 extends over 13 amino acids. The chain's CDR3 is CASSYDPWNEQFF. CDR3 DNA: TGTGCCAGCAGTTACGACCCTTGGAATGAGCAGTTCTTC.

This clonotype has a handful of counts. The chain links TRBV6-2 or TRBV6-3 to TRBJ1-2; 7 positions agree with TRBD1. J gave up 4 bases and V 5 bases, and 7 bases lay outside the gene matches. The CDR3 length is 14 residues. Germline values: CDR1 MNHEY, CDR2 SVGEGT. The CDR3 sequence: CASSKSWDSYGYTF. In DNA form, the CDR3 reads TGTGCCAGCAGTAAATCTTGGGACAGCTATGGCTACACCTTC.

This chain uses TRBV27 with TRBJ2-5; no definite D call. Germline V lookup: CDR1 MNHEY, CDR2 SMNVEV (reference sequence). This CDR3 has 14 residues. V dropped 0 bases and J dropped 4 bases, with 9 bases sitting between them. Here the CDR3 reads CASSLSNRGETQYF. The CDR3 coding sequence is TGTGCCAGCAGTTTATCGAACCGCGGAGAGACCCAGTACTTC.

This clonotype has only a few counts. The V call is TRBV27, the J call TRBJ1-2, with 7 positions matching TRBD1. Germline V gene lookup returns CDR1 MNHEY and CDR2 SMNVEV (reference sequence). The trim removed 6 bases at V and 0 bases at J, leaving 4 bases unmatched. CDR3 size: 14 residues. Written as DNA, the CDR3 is TGTGCCAGCAGCCCGGACAGGACTAACTATGGCTACACCTTC. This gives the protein CASSPDRTNYGYTF.

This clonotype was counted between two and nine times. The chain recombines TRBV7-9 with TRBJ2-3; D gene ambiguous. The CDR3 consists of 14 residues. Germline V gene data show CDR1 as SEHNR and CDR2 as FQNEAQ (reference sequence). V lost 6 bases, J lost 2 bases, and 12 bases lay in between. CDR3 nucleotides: TGTGCCAGCAGGTTCAAGGGCACCACAGATACGCAGTATTTT. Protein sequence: CASRFKGTTDTQYF. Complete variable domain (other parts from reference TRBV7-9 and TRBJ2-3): DTGVSQNPRHKITKRGQNVTFRCDPISEHNRLYWYRQTLGQGPEFLTYFQNEAQLEKSRLLSDRFSAERPKGSFSTLEIQRTEQGDSAMYLCASRFKGTTDTQYFGPGTRLTVL.

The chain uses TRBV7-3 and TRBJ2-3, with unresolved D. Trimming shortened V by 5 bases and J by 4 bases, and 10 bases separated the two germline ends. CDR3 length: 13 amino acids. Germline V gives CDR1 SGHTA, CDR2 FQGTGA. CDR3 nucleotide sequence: TGTGCCAGCAGCCCCTTCGGCGCAGATACGCAGTATTTT. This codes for CASSPFGADTQYF.

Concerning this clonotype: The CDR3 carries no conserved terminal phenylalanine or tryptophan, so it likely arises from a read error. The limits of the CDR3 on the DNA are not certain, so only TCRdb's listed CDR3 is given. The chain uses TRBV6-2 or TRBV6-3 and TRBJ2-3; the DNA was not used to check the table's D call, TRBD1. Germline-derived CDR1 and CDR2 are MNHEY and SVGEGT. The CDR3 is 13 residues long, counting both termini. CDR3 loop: CASSYGVGGPTVM.

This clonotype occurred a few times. The CDR3 here is CATSDLGDGYTF. CDR3 nucleotide sequence: TGTGCCACCAGTGACCTAGGGGATGGCTACACCTTC. This chain uses TRBV24-1 with TRBJ1-2, with D possibly matching TRBD1 (5 bases). The germline V gene encodes CDR1 KGHDR and CDR2 SFDVKD. The CDR3 runs 12 residues. V lost 4 bases, J lost 6 bases, and 8 bases lay in between.

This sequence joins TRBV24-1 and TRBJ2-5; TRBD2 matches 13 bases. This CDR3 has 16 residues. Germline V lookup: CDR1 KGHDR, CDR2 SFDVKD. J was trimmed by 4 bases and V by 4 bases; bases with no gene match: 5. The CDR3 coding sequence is TGTGCCACCAGTGACTCCGGACTAGCGGGAGTAGAGACCCAGTACTTC. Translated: CATSDSGLAGVETQYF.

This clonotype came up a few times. For the CDR3, the DNA is TGTGCCAGCAGTTACTTTCGTGGGCGGGAGGACTCAGAGACCCAGTACTTC. Translated, it gives CASSYFRGREDSETQYF. The chain recombines TRBV6-2 or TRBV6-3 with TRBJ2-5; 8 bases line up with TRBD2. Per the germline V gene, CDR1 is MNHEY and CDR2 is SVGEGT. The CDR3 covers 17 residues. With 1 base clipped from V and 4 bases from J, the junction kept 11 bases outside the gene matches.

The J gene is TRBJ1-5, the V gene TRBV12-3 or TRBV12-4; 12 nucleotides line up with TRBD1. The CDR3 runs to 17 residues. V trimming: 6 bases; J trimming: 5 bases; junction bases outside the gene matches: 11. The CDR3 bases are TGTGCCAGCAGCAGGGACAGGGGGCTAAGGGGGGATCAGCCCCAGCATTTT. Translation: CASSRDRGLRGDQPQHF.

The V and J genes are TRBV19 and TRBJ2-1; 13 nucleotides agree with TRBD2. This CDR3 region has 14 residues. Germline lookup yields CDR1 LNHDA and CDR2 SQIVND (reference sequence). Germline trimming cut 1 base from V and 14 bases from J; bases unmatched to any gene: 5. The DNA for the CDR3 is TGTGCCAGTAGTATAGGGACTAGCGGGAGTATCGAGTTCTTC. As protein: CASSIGTSGSIEFF.

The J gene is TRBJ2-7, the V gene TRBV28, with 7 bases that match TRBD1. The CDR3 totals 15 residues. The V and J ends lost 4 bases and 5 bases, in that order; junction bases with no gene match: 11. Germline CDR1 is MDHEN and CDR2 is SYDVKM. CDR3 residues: CASSSQGFTGDEQYF. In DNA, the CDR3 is TGTGCCAGCAGTTCACAGGGGTTCACCGGGGACGAGCAGTACTTC.

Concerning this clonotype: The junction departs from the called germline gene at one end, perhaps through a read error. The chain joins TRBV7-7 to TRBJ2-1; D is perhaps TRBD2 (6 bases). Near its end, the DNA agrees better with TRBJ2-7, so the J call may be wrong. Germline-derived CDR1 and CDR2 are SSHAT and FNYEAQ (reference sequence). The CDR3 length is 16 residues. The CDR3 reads CASSLFSSASYNEQYF. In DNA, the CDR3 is TGTGCTAGCAGCTTATTTTCTAGCGCCTCCTACAATGAGCAGTACTTC.

The CDR3 DNA reads TGTGCCAGCAGCTTAGACGCGGTCTGGACTAGCGGGAGCTCCTACGAGCAGTACTTC. Translation gives CASSLDAVWTSGSSYEQYF. The J gene is TRBJ2-7, the V gene TRBV7-8; the match to TRBD2 covers 13 bases. The germline V gene has CDR1 SGHVS and CDR2 FQNEAQ. J was trimmed by 0 bases and V by 1 base; bases with no gene match: 9. The CDR3 has 19 residues.

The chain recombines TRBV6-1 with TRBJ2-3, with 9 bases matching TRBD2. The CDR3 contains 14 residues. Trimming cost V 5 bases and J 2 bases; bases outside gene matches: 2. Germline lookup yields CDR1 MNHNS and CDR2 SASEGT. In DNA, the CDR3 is TGTGCCAGCAGTAGACTAGCGGTCACAGATACGCAGTATTTT. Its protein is CASSRLAVTDTQYF.

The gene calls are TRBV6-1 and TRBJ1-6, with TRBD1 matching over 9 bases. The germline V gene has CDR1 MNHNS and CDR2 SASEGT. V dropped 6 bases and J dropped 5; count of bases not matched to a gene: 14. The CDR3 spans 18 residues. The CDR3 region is CASSTRIYGTGNNSPLHF. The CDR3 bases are TGTGCCAGCAGCACTAGGATTTACGGGACAGGGAATAATTCACCCCTCCACTTT.

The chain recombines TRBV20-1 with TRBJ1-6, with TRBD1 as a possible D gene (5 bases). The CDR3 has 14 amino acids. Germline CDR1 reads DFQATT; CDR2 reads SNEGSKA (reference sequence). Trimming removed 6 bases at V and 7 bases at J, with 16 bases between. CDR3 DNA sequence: TGCAGTGCCCCCTGGTTGGGGGTAAATTCACCCCTCCACTTT. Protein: CSAPWLGVNSPLHF.

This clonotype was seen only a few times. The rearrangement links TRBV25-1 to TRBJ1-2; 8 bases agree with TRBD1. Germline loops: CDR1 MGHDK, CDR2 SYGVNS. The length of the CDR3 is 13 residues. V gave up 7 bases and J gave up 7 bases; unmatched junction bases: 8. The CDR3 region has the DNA TGTGCCAGCACAGGACAGGGAGTAGGTGGCTACACCTTC. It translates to CASTGQGVGGYTF.

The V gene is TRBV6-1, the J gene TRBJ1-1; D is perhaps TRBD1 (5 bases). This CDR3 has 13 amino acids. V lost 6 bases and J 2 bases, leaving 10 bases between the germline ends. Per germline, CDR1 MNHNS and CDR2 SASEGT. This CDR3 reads CASRAGINTEAFF. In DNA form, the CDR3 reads TGTGCCAGCAGGGCAGGGATTAACACTGAAGCTTTCTTT.

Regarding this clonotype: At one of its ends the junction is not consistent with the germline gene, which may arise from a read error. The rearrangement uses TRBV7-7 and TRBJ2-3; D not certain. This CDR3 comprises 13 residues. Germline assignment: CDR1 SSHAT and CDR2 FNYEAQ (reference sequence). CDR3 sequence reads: CASSTQNTDTQYF. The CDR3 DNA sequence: TGTGCTAGCAGCACCCAAAACACAGATACGCAGTATTTT.

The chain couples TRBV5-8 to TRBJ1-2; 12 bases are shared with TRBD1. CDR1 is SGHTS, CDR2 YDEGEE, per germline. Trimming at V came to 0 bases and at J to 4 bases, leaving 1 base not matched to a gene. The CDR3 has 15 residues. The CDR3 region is CASSLAGQGAYGYTF. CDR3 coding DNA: TGTGCCAGCAGCTTGGCGGGACAGGGGGCCTATGGCTACACCTTC.

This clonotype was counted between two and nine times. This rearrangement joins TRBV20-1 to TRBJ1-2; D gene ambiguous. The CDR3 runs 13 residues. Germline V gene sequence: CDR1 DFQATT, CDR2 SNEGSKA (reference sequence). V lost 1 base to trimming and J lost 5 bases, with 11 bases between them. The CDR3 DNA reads TGCAGTGCTAGAGTCGGTGGGCTATATGGCTACACCTTC. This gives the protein CSARVGGLYGYTF.

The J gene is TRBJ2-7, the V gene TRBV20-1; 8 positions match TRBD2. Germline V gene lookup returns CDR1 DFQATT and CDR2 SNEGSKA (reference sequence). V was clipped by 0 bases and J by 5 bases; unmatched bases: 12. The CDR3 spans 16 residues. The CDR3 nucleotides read TGCAGTGCTAGAGATTACGGGAGGGGGAGTTACGACGAGCAGTACTTC. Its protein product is CSARDYGRGSYDEQYF.

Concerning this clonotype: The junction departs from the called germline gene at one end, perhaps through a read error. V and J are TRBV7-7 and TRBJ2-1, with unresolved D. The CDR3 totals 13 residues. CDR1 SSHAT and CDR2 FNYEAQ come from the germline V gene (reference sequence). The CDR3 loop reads CASSLAVGNEQFF. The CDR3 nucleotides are TGTGCTAGCAGCTTAGCTGTGGGCAATGAGCAGTTCTTC.